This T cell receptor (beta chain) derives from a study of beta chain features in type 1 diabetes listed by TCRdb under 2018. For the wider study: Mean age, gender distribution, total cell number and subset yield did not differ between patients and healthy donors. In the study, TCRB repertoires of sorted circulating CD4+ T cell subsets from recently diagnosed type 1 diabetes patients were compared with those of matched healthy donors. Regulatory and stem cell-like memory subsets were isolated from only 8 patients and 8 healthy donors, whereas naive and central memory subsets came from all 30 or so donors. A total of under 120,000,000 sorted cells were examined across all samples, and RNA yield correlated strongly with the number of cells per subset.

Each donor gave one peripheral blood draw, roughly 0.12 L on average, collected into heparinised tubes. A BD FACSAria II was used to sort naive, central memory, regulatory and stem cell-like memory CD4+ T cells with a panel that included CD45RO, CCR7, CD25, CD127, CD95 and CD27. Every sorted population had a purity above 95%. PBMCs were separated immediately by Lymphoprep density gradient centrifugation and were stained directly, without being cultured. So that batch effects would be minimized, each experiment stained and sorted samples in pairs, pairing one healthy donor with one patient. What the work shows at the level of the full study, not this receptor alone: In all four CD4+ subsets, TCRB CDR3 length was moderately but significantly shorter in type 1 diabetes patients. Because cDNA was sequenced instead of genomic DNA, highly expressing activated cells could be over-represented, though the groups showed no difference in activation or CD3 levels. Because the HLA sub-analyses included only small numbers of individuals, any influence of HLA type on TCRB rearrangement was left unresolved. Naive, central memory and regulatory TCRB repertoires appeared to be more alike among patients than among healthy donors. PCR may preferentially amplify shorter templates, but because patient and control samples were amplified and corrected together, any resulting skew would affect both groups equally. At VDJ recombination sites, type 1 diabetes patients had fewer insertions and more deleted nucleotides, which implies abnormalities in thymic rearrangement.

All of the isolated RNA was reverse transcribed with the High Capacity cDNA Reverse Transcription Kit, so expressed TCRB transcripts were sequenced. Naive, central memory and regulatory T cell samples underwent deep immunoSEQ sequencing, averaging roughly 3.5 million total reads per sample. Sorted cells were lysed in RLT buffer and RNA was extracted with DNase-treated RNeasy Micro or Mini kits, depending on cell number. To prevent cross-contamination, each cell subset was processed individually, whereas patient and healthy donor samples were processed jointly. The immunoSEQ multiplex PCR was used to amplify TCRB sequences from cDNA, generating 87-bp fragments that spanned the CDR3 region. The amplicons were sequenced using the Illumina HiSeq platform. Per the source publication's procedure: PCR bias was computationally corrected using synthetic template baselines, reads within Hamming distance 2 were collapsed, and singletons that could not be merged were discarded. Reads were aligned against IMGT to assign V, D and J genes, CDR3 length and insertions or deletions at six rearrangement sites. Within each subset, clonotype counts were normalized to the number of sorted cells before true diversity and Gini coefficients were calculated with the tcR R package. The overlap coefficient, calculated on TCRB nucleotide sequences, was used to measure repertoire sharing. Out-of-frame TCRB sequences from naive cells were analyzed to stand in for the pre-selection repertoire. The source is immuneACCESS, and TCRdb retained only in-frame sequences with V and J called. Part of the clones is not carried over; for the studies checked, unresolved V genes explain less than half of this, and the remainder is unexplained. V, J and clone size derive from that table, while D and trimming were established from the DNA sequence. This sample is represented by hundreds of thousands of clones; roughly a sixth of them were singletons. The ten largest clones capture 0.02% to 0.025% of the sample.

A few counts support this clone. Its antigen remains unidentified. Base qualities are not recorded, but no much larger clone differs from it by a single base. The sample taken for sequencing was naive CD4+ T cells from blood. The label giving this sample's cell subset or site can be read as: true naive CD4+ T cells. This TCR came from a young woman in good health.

The DNA sequence follows: TGTGCCAGCAGCTTTGTGACTATTCCCGAGCAGTACTTC. Its protein reads: CASSFVTIPEQYF. The chain joins TRBV7-9 to TRBJ2-7, with a tentative D gene TRBD2 over 5 matching bases. From the cysteine through the phenylalanine, the CDR3 covers 13 amino acids. Just the 39-base CDR3 DNA is kept, in frame starting at base 1. Trimming costs V 3 bases and J 6 bases, and their ends lie 12 bases apart. Looking up the germline V gene (reference sequence) yields CDR1 SEHNR and CDR2 FQNEAQ.